One and the same sample provided the 3 T cell receptor beta chains below, sequenced in a study of blood T cells in healthy people across ages. Through a sample-barcoded 5' primer and a J-beta primer mix, a second PCR was run for 7 to 11 cycles. TCRdb fed the 5' RACE reads into MiXCR, producing one record per CDR3 protein. The sample has around 780,000 distinct CDR3 sequences, approximately 60% seen once; the top ten hold about a quarter. The specimen was blood. The receptors come from a middle-aged man in good health.

The V and J genes are TRBV27 and TRBJ2-1, with D perhaps matching TRBD1 (6 bases). Germline CDR1 and CDR2: MNHEY and SMNVEV (reference sequence). CDR3 length equals 14 residues. V gave up 4 bases and J gave up 9 bases, with 16 bases separating them. CDR3 bases: TGTGCCAGCAGTTATAAGAGGGGGTTAGGTGAGCAGTTCTTC. Protein product: CASSYKRGLGEQFF.

V is TRBV4-2 and J is TRBJ2-2, with 7 bases fitting TRBD2. Trimming at V came to 4 bases and at J to 6 bases, leaving 8 bases not matched to a gene. The CDR3 length is 15 residues. Germline lookup yields CDR1 LGHNA and CDR2 YNFKEQ. This chain's CDR3 is CASSPARGDAGELFF. In DNA, the CDR3 is TGTGCCAGCAGCCCCGCTCGGGGGGACGCCGGGGAGCTGTTTTTT.

This clonotype was observed a few times. The V call is TRBV5-1, the J call TRBJ2-1; 7 bases align to TRBD1. The germline gives CDR1 SGHRS, CDR2 YFSETQ. The CDR3 sequence is 14 residues long. V shed 4 bases, J shed 5 bases, and the junction held 6 bases outside the gene matches. Here the CDR3 reads CASSPTGANNEQFF. The CDR3 DNA reads as TGCGCCAGCAGCCCCACAGGGGCCAACAATGAGCAGTTCTTC.